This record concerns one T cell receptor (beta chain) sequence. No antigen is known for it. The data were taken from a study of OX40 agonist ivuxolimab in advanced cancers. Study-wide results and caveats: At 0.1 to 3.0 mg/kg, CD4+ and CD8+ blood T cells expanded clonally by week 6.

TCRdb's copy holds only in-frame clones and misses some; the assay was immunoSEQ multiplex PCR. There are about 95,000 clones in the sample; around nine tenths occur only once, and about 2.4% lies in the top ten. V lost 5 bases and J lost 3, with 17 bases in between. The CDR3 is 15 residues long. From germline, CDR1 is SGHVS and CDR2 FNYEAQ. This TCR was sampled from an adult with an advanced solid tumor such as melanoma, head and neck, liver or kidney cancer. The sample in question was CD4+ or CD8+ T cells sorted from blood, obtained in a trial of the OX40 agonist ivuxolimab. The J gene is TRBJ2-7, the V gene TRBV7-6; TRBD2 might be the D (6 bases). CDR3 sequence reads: CASSLSPGEGYEQYF. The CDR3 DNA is TGTGCCAGCAGCCTCTCGCCGGGAGAAGGCTACGAGCAGTACTTC.